What follows are 23 T cell receptor beta chains derived from one specimen sequenced in a study of blood T cell repertoires in COVID-19. Method: immunoSEQ multiplex PCR; TCRdb's copy keeps in-frame clones and lacks some. Of some 190,000 clones listed, around 80% were seen once; the top ten hold 7.8%. The source material was peripheral blood. Source of these receptors: a woman of 80 years or more with COVID-19, enrolled during active disease.

This rearrangement joins TRBV5-1 to TRBJ1-1; 8 bases map to TRBD1. Germline CDR1 reads SGHRS; CDR2 reads YFSETQ. The ends lost 4 bases at V and 1 base at J; junction bases unmatched: 3. The CDR3 extends over 14 amino acids. This CDR3 reads CASSPGTGNTEAFF. The CDR3 nucleotides read TGCGCCAGCAGCCCCGGGACAGGGAACACTGAAGCTTTCTTT.

This rearrangement joins TRBV5-1 to TRBJ2-7; 7 bases fit TRBD2. The length of the CDR3 is 15 residues. Germline CDR1 is SGHRS and CDR2 is YFSETQ. V lost 0 bases and J lost 0; bases outside the gene matches: 3. The chain's CDR3 is CASSLAGGSSYEQYF. CDR3 sequence (DNA): TGCGCCAGCAGCTTGGCGGGCGGGAGCTCCTACGAGCAGTACTTC. The full variable domain, in which reference TRBV5-1 and TRBJ2-7 provide the parts outside the CDR3, is KAGVTQTPRYLIKTRGQQVTLSCSPISGHRSVSWYQQTPGQGLQFLFEYFSETQRNKGNFPGRFSGRQFSNSRSEMNVSTLELGDSALYLCASSLAGGSSYEQYFGPGTRLTVT.

This chain uses TRBV28 with TRBJ1-2; 7 bases map to TRBD1. Germline assignment: CDR1 MDHEN and CDR2 SYDVKM. This CDR3 region has 14 residues. Trimming removed 6 bases from V and 3 bases from J; junction bases left unmatched: 7. CDR3 sequence (DNA): TGTGCCAGCAGCACGGGACAGTCCTACTATGGCTACACCTTC. This codes for CASSTGQSYYGYTF.

In regard to this clone: A junction end diverges from the germline sequence, so it may reflect a read error. The chain combines TRBV7-7 with TRBJ2-1; 7 bases are shared with TRBD2. Germline CDR1 is SSHAT and CDR2 is FNYEAQ (reference sequence). The CDR3 contains 14 residues. The CDR3 DNA sequence: TGTGCTAGCAGCCTTAGCGGGTTGGGCAATGAGCAGTTCTTC. Translation gives CASSLSGLGNEQFF.

A single count supports this clone. The chain uses TRBV19 and TRBJ2-2; 7 positions agree with TRBD2. This CDR3 is built from 14 residues. CDR1 is LNHDA, CDR2 SQIVND, per germline (reference sequence). Trimming took 10 bases from V and 5 from J; bases not matched to a gene: 10. The CDR3, as DNA: TGTGCCACCCGGGGAGCGGGATATACCGGGGAGCTGTTTTTT. Translated: CATRGAGYTGELFF.

This clone was seen a handful of times. At one end the junction does not follow the germline gene, possibly because of a read error. The gene calls are TRBV4-2 and TRBJ2-7, with a tentative D call TRBD2 (7 bases). The germline V gene encodes CDR1 LGHNA and CDR2 YNFKEQ. The CDR3 length is 13 residues. The CDR3 loop reads CASSQDLGGGSEF. The CDR3 DNA reads as TGTGCCAGCAGCCAAGATCTCGGGGGCGGGAGTGAATTC.

This clone was found a few times. The rearrangement joins TRBV6-5 to TRBJ2-7, with TRBD2 matching 9 bases. The V gene's germline CDR1 is MNHEY and CDR2 SVGAGI. Losses at the gene ends were 6 bases for V and 3 bases for J; bases not matched to a gene: 3. The length of the CDR3 is 13 residues. The CDR3 region has the DNA TGTGCCAGCAGACAGACTAGCGGCTACGAGCAGTACTTC. This gives the protein CASRQTSGYEQYF.

This clone was seen a single time. V usage is TRBV5-3 and J usage is TRBJ2-3; 14 bases fit TRBD2. TRBV5-3 belongs to the ORF category, with a function that is uncertain. The CDR3 contains 20 residues. J lost 1 base, V lost 5 bases, and 15 bases had no gene match. The CDR3 loop is CARRQPPGLAGARRTDTQYF. The DNA of the CDR3 is TGTGCCAGAAGACAACCCCCGGGACTAGCGGGGGCGCGGCGCACAGATACGCAGTATTTT.

The rearrangement links TRBV7-9 to TRBJ2-5; 8 bases line up with TRBD2. Germline CDR1 SEHNR, CDR2 FQNEAQ (reference sequence). V was pared by 4 bases and J by 5 bases, with 9 bases of the junction left unmatched. The CDR3 sequence is 15 residues long. CDR3 nucleotide sequence: TGTGCCAGCAGCTATACCGGGACTAGAGGGGAGACCCAGTACTTC. Its protein product is CASSYTGTRGETQYF.

V usage is TRBV19 and J usage is TRBJ2-6, with no clear D. Trimming took 11 bases from V and 1 from J, leaving 6 bases between them. The CDR3 totals 12 residues. The germline V gene encodes CDR1 LNHDA and CDR2 SQIVND (reference sequence). DNA for the CDR3: TGTGCCGTGGAGTCTGGGGCCAACGTCCTGACTTTC. This encodes CAVESGANVLTF.

V gene TRBV19 combines with J gene TRBJ2-2; TRBD2 aligns across 8 bases. The length of the CDR3 is 15 residues. Germline V gene data show CDR1 as LNHDA and CDR2 as SQIVND (reference sequence). The trim removed 4 bases at V and 5 bases at J, leaving 6 bases unmatched. DNA of the CDR3: TGTGCCAGTAGTAGCGGGGGGAGTAGTACCGGGGAGCTGTTTTTT. This translates into CASSSGGSSTGELFF.

V and J are TRBV3-1 (or the pseudogene TRBV3-2) and TRBJ1-6; tentatively, D is TRBD1 (5 bases). Germline V gene data show CDR1 as LGHDT and CDR2 as YNNKEL (reference sequence). Trimming pared 3 bases from V and 0 bases from J, leaving 12 bases between. The CDR3 covers 17 residues. Written as DNA, the CDR3 is TGTGCCAGCAGCCATCCAAGGGGCGTCTCCTATAATTCACCCCTCCACTTT. Its translation: CASSHPRGVSYNSPLHF.

CDR3 nucleotide sequence: TGCGCCAGCAGCGTGGACAGTAGCAATCAGCCCCAGCATTTT. Encoded protein: CASSVDSSNQPQHF. The gene calls are TRBV5-1 and TRBJ1-5; D is perhaps TRBD1 (6 bases). V was clipped by 4 bases and J by 0 bases, with 8 bases between them. The CDR3 is 14 residues long. Germline V gives CDR1 SGHRS, CDR2 YFSETQ.

The chain is built from TRBV7-6 and TRBJ1-2; 7 positions agree with TRBD1. This CDR3 is built from 17 residues. Germline V lookup: CDR1 SGHVS, CDR2 FNYEAQ. V was clipped by 5 bases and J by 10 bases; unmatched bases: 22. CDR3 DNA: TGTGCCAGCAGCCCCCACTCAGGACAGGCGGCAAGGCATGCCTACACCTTC. It is translated as CASSPHSGQAARHAYTF.

The chain uses TRBV19 and TRBJ2-2; 9 positions agree with TRBD1. Germline V gives CDR1 LNHDA, CDR2 SQIVND (reference sequence). J lost 5 bases, V lost 6 bases, and 7 bases had no gene match. CDR3 length: 15 residues. DNA for the CDR3: TGTGCCAGTAGGCAGGGACAGGGAAAAACCGGGGAGCTGTTTTTT. Residues: CASRQGQGKTGELFF.

This clone was observed a single time. The chain recombines TRBV5-1 with TRBJ1-1; 7 bases map to TRBD1. V lost 4 bases to trimming and J lost 0 bases; unmatched junction nucleotides: 6. This CDR3 comprises 15 residues. CDR1 is SGHRS and CDR2 is YFSETQ in the germline V gene. The CDR3 bases are TGCGCCAGCAGCGAACAGGGGCCCATGAACACTGAAGCTTTCTTT. Its translation is CASSEQGPMNTEAFF.

V is TRBV3-1 (or the pseudogene TRBV3-2) and J is TRBJ2-2; D call uncertain. Germline lookup yields CDR1 LGHDT and CDR2 YNNKEL (reference sequence). With 3 bases removed from V and 6 bases from J, the gap between germline ends came to 5 bases. CDR3 length: 12 amino acids. CDR3 sequence (DNA): TGTGCCAGCAGCCACCAATCCGGGGAGCTGTTTTTT. This codes for CASSHQSGELFF.

This sequence joins TRBV2 and TRBJ1-1, with TRBD1 matching 7 bases. The CDR3 runs 18 residues. Losses at the gene ends were 2 bases for V and 7 bases for J; bases not matched to a gene: 19. Germline V gene data show CDR1 as SNHLY and CDR2 as FYNNEI. The DNA of the CDR3 is TGTGCCAGCAGTGAAATTAAAAAGGGGGCGGACATCTTAAATGAAGCTTTCTTT. Translated, it gives CASSEIKKGADILNEAFF.

The V and J genes are TRBV25-1 and TRBJ2-4; weak D call: TRBD2 (7 bases). V lost 1 base to trimming and J lost 9 bases, with 16 bases between them. Per germline, CDR1 MGHDK and CDR2 SYGVNS. This CDR3 contains 15 residues. CDR3 sequence reads: CASSESIGGASIQYF. CDR3 DNA sequence: TGTGCCAGCAGTGAATCAATAGGGGGGGCGAGCATTCAGTACTTC.

V and J are TRBV29-1 and TRBJ2-7; 9 positions match TRBD1. V lost 4 bases, J lost 6 bases, and 7 bases stayed unmatched. CDR1 and CDR2 (germline): SQVTM, ANQGSEA. The CDR3 totals 13 residues. DNA of the CDR3: TGCAGCGTTGCCGGGACAGGGTTTAGCGAGCAGTACTTC. It translates to CSVAGTGFSEQYF.

The chain joins TRBV12-3 or TRBV12-4 to TRBJ1-2; no firm D call. Trimming stripped 0 bases from V and 8 bases from J, with 10 bases between. The CDR3 length is 13 residues. Here the CDR3 reads CASSLAGGMGYTF. CDR3 nucleotide sequence: TGTGCCAGCAGTTTAGCCGGAGGTATGGGCTACACCTTC.

This sequence joins TRBV5-6 and TRBJ1-2, with D unresolved. Germline CDR1 reads SGHDT; CDR2 reads YYEEEE. Trimming stripped 2 bases from V and 4 bases from J, with 12 bases between. This CDR3 is built from 14 residues. This CDR3 reads CASSFHQAAYGYTF. CDR3 in DNA: TGTGCCAGCAGCTTTCACCAGGCCGCCTATGGCTACACCTTC.

The chain combines TRBV19 with TRBJ1-2, with 8 bases lining up with TRBD1. The V segment lost 3 bases and the J segment 1 base; nucleotides outside the gene matches: 4. This CDR3 spans 15 amino acids. The V gene's germline CDR1 is LNHDA and CDR2 SQIVND (reference sequence). The CDR3 loop is CASSIPDRDNYGYTF. In nucleotides, the CDR3 is TGTGCCAGTAGTATTCCGGACAGGGATAACTATGGCTACACCTTC.